This T cell receptor beta chain emerged from a study of CD8+ T cells in alopecia areata. Trimming took 6 bases from V and 1 from J, leaving 10 bases between them. This CDR3 is built from 13 residues. Germline V gene lookup returns CDR1 SGHRS and CDR2 YFSETQ. Study findings and constraints: Scalp sample data also include resident alphabeta T cells from normal skin. Lesional scalp, notably in alopecia totalis/universalis, had clonality above that of normal scalp. Shared TCR sequences were less clear between patients than in mice, possibly partly from HLA diversity.

Sequencing templates came from extracted RNA that was reverse transcribed into cDNA. Repertoires were generated with immunoSEQ multiplex PCR, while TCRdb's copy carries only in-frame clones and drops some. The sample contains around 190,000 clones, around three fifths of which appear only once. Details on this clone: Its antigen is currently unknown.

Sorted populations comprised CD4+ and CD8+ T cells obtained from PBMCs. Sequenced material: CD8+ T cells sorted from blood. This TCR was recovered from a human donor in good health. The genes are TRBV5-1 and TRBJ2-5, with unresolved D. The chain's CDR3 is CASTWLGQETQYF. DNA of the CDR3: TGCGCCAGCACATGGTTGGGCCAAGAGACCCAGTACTTC. The whole variable domain, filled in from reference TRBV5-1 and TRBJ2-5, reads KAGVTQTPRYLIKTRGQQVTLSCSPISGHRSVSWYQQTPGQGLQFLFEYFSETQRNKGNFPGRFSGRQFSNSRSEMNVSTLELGDSALYLCASTWLGQETQYFGPGTRLLVL.